This TCR beta chain came from a study of shared clonotypes between healthy human individuals. About the research overall: Each donor had three CD4 naive, three CD4 memory, two CD8 naive and one CD8 memory plate.

CD8 cells regarded as naive lacked CD45RO, were positively chosen for CCR7, and omitted terminally differentiated effector memory CD45RA+ cells. Adult donors, all healthy and HIV-negative, had no recent acute infections or vaccinations. About this clone itself: The antigen remains undetermined. A far larger clone is a single base away, which makes a read error likely. Other DNA sequences in the same sample also yield this CDR3.

Assay: immunoSEQ multiplex PCR; the TCRdb copy retains only in-frame clones and omits some. The table has some 2 million clones, approximately 94% seen once; the top ten hold 0.9% to 1.4%. Findings of the study overall: On the whole, naive subsets had larger estimated richness than memory subsets had.

With 1 base removed from V and 3 bases from J, the gap between germline ends came to 2 bases. The CDR3 length is 12 residues. Germline-derived CDR1 and CDR2 are SEHNR and FQNEAQ (reference sequence). The sequencing input was naive CD8+ T cells sorted from blood. The clonotype originates from a young man in good health. V and J are TRBV7-9 and TRBJ2-3; no definite D call. CDR3 DNA sequence: TGTGCCAGCAGCTTAGATACAGATACGCAGTATTTT. Amino acid sequence: CASSLDTDTQYF.